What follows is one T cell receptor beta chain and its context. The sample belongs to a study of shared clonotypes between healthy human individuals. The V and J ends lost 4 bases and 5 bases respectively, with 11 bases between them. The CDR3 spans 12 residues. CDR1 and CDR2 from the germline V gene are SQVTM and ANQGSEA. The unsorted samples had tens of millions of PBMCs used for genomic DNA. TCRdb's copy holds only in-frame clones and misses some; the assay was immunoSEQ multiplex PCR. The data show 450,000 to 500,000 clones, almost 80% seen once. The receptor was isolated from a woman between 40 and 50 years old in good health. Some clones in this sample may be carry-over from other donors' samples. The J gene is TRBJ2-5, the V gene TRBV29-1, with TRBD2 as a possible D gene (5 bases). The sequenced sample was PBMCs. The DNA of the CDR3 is TGCAGCGTTGCGGACTCGGCGGAGACCCAGTACTTC. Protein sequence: CSVADSAETQYF.